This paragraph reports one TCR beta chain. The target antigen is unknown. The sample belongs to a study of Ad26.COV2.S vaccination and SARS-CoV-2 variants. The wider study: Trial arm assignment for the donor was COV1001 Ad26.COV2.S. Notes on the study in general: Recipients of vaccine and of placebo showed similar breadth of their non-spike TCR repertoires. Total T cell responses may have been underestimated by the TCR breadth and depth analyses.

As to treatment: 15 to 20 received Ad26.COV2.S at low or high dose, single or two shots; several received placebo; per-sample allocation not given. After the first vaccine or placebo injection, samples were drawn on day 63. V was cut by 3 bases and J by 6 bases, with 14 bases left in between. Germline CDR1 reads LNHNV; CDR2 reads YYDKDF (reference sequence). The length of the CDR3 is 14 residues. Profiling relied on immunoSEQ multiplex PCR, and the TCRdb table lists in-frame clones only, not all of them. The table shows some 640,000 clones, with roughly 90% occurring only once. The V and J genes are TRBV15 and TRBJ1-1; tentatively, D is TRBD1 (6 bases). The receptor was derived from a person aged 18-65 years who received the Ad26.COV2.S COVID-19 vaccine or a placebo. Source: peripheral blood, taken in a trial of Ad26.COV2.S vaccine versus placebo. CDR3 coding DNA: TGTGCCACCAGCAGTAATTTTCAGGGGTCTGAAGCTTTCTTT. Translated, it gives CATSSNFQGSEAFF.